The sequence of this T cell receptor beta chain was determined in a study of cytomegalovirus exposure and HLA in healthy donors. Findings and caveats of the study: The authors listed 150 to 200 TCR beta chains as cytomegalovirus-associated.

On this clone itself: Antigen unknown.

Germline CDR1 and CDR2: SGHRS and YFSETQ. The CDR3 has 16 residues. The V segment lost 1 base and the J segment 1 base; nucleotides outside the gene matches: 8. Clones were sequenced by immunoSEQ multiplex PCR, and TCRdb holds only the in-frame ones, with some missing. Among some 200,000 clones listed, around 83% were seen once. This sequence joins TRBV5-1 and TRBJ2-7; 7 bases line up with TRBD2. The sequence was collected from a young woman in good health and CMV-seropositive. Sequenced input: PBMCs. CDR3 region: CASSLSAGEQSYEQYF. DNA for the CDR3: TGCGCCAGCAGCTTGTCGGCGGGAGAGCAATCCTACGAGCAGTACTTC. Filled out from reference TRBV5-1 and TRBJ2-7, the complete variable domain reads KAGVTQTPRYLIKTRGQQVTLSCSPISGHRSVSWYQQTPGQGLQFLFEYFSETQRNKGNFPGRFSGRQFSNSRSEMNVSTLELGDSALYLCASSLSAGEQSYEQYFGPGTRLTVT.